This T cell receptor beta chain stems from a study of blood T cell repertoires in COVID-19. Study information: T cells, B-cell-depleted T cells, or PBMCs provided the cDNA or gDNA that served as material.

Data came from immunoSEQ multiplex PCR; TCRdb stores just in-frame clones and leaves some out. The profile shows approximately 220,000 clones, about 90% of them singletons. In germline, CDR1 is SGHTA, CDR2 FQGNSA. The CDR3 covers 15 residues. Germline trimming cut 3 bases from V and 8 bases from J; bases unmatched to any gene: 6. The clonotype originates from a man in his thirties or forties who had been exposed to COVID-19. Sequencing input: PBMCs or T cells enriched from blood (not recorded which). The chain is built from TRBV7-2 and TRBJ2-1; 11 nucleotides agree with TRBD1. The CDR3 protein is CASSFPGQGGYEQFF. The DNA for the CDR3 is TGTGCCAGCAGCTTTCCGGGACAGGGGGGGTATGAGCAGTTCTTC.